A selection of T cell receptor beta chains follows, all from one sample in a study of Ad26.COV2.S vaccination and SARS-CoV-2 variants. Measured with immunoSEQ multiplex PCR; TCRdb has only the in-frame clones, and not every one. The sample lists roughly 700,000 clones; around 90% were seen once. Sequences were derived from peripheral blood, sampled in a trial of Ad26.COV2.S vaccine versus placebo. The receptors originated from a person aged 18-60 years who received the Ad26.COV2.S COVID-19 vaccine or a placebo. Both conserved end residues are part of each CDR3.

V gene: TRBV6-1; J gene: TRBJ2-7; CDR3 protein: CASSEKRETPYEQYF
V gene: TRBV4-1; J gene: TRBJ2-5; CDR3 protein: CASSQVLAETQYF
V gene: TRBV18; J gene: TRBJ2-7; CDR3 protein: CASSTERSGGGYEQYF
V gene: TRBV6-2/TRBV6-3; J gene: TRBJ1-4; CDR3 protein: CASSYSDSLAEKLFF
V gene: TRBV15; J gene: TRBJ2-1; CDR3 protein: CATSRQDRGKFF
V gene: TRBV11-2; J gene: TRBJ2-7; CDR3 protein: CASSLGREQYF
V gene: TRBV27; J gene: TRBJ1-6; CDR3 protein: CASSLENRGLYSPLHF
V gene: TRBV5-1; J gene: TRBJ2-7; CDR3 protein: CASSPPGTGSYEQYF
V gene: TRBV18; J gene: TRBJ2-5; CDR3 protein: CASSPPGLAEETQYF
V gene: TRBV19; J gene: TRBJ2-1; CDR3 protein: CASSIGSGLSSYNEQFF
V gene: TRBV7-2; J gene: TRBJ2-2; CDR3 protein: CASSNPALYTGELFF
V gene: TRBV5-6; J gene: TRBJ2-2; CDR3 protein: CASISAGELFF
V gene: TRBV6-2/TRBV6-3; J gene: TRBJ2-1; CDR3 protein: CASSYHQLSGVFYNEQFF
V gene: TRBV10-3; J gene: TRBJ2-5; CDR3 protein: CAISDGTAAQETQYF
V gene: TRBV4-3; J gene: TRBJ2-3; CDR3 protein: CASSQELAGGGTDTQYF
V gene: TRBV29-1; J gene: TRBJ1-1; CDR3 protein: CSVLGFLNTEAFF
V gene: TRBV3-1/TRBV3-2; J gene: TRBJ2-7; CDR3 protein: CASSTNRGDYEQYF
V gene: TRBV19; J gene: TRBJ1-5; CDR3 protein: CASSPRTGFPAQHF
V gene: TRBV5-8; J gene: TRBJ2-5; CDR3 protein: CASSLGTPQETQYF
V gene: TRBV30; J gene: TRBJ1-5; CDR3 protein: CAWRHRGGGGNQPQHF
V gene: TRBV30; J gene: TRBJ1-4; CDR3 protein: CAWGTAKLFF
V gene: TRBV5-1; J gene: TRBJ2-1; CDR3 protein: CASSLGTGVSYNEQFF
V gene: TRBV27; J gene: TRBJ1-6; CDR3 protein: CASGRGWDSPLHF
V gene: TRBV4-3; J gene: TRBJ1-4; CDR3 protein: CASSQDLVQGTNEKLFF
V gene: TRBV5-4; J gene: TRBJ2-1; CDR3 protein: CASSPEPGAKSNEQFF
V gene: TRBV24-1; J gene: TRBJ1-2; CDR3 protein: CATSDVDHYGYTF
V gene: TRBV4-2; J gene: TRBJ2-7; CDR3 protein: CASSQERGIPREQYF
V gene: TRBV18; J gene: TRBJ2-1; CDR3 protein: CASSLIANEQFF
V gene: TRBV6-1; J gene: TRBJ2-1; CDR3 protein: CASSAPGRSAYNEQFF
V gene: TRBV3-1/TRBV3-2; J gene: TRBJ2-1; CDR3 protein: CASSQVDRGSEQFF
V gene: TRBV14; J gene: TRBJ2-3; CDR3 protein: CASSQAVYTDTQYF
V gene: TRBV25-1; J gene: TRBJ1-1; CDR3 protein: CASSHYRATNTEAFF
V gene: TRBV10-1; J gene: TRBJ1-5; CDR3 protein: CASSESTPGCSNQPQHF
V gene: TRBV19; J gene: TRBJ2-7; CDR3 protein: CASSIAPGRTYEQYF
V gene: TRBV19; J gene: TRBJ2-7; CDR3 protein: CASGLAGGLAEQYF
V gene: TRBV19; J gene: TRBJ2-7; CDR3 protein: CASSMRDRGYEQYF
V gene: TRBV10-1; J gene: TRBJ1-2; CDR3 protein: CASSDDRRIGYTF
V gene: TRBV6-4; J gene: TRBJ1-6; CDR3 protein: CASSPGQGNSPLHF
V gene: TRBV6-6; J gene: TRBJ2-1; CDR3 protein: CASSGTSGSSYNEQFF
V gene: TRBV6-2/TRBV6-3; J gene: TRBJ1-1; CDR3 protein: CASSFQGFGEAFF
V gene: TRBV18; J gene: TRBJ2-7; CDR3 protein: CASSPRGQDSYEQYF
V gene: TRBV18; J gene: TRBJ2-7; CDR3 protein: CASSQGLASSYEQYF
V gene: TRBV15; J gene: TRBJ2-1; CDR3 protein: CATSPRTSGNHNEQFF